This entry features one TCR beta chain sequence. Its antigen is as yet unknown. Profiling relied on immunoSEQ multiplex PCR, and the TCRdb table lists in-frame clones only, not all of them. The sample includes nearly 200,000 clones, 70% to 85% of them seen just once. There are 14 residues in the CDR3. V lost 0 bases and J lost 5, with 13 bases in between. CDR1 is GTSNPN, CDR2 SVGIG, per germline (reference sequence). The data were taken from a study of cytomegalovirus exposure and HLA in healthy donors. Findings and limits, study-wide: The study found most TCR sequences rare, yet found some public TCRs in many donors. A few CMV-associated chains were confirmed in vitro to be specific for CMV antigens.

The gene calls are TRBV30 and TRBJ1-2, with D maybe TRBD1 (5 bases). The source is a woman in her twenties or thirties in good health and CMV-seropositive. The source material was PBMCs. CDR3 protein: CAWSVHRSLYGYTF. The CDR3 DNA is TGTGCCTGGAGTGTACACAGGTCCCTGTATGGCTACACCTTC.